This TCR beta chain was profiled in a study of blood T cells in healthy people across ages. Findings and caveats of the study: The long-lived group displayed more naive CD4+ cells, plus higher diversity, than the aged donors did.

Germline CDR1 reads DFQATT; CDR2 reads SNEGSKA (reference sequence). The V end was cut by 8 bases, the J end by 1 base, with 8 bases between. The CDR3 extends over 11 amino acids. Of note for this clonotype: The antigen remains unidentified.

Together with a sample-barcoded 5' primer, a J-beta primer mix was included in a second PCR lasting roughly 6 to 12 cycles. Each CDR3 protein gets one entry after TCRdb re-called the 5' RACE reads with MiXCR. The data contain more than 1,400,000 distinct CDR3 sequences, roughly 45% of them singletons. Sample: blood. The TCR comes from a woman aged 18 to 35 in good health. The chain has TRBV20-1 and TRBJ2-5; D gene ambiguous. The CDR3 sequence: CSTVRQETQYF. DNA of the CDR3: TGCAGTACTGTGCGCCAAGAGACCCAGTACTTC.